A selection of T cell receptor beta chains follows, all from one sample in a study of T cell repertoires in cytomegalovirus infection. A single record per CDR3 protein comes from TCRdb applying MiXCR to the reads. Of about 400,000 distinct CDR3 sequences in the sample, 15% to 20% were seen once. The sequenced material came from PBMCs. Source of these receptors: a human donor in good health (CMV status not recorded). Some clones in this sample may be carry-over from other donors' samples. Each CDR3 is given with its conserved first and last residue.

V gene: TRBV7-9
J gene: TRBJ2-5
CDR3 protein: CASSPGWGAETQYF

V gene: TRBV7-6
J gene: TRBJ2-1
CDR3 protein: CASSRVAGGPRGEQFF

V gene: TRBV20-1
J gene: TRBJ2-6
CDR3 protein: CSAVSSGANVLTF

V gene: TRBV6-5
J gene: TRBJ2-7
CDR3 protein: CASSLGTRITYEQYF

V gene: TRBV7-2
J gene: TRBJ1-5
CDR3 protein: CASSVDRAFKPQHF

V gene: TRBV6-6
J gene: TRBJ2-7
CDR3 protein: CASSLKDRLTYEQYF

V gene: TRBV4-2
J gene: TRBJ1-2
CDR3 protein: CASSQVSLGQKYGYTF

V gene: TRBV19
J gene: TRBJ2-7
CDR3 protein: CASSMPDPSHEQYF

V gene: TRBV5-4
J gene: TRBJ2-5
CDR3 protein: CASSSDVGLTYQETQYF

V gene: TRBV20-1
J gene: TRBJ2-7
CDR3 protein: CSASALLGGDPYEQYF